This T cell receptor (beta chain) was captured by sequencing in a study of CD8+ T cells in alopecia areata. As for treatment: oral pan-JAK inhibitor, 5-10 mg twice daily. Extracted from the samples, RNA was reverse transcribed into cDNA to serve as the sequencing template. Sequenced by immunoSEQ multiplex PCR; TCRdb stores in-frame clones only, minus some. This sample yields 90,000 to 120,000 clones, of which over 80% are seen a single time; over 20% belongs to the top ten. Germline values: CDR1 MNHEY, CDR2 SMNVEV (reference sequence). The CDR3 is 14 residues long. The ends were cut back, 2 bases at V and 0 bases at J, with 8 bases in the middle. Broader study findings: Possibly as an HLA-related effect, TCR sharing across patients appeared less clear than in mice.

Concerning this clone itself: Antigen unknown.

V gene TRBV27 combines with J gene TRBJ2-7; D remains unclear. The origin of this receptor is a human donor with alopecia areata. This material consisted of CD8+ T cells sorted from blood, taken at week 24, from a patient treated with tofacitinib. The CDR3 sequence is CASSLGASSYEQYF. Here the CDR3 DNA reads TGTGCCAGCAGTTTAGGAGCCAGCTCCTACGAGCAGTACTTC.